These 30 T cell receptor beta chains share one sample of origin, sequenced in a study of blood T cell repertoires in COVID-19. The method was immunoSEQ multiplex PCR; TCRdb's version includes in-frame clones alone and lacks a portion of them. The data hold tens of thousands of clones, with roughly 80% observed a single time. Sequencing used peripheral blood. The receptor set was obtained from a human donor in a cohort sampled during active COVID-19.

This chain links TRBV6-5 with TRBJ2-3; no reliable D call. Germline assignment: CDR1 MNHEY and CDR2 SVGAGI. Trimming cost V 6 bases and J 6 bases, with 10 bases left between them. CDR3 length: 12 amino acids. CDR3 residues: CASSQTTDTQYF. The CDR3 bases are TGTGCCAGCAGCCAAACCACTGATACGCAGTATTTT.

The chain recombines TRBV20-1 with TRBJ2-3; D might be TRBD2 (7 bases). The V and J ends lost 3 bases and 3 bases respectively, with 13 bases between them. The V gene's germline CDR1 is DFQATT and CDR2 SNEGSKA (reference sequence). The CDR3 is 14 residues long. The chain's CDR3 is CSASPGGRTDTQYF. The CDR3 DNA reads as TGCAGTGCTAGTCCCGGGGGGCGGACAGATACGCAGTATTTT.

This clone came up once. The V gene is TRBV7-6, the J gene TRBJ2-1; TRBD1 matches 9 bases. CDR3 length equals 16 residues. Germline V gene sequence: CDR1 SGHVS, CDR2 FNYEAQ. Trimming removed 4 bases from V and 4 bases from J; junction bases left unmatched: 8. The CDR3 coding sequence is TGTGCCAGCAGCTCCCTCCCAGGACAGGGGTACAATGAGCAGTTCTTC. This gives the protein CASSSLPGQGYNEQFF.

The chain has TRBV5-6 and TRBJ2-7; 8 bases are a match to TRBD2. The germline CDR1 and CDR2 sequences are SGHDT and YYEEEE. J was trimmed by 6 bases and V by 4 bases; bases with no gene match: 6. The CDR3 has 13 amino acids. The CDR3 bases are TGTGCCAGCAGCCCGGGAGGGCTGGGCGAGCAGTACTTC. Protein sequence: CASSPGGLGEQYF.

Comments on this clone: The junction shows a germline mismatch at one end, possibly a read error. CDR3 DNA: TGTGCCAGCAGCCCCTCGACAGGGGGCTCCCACGAGCAGTACTTC. It is translated as CASSPSTGGSHEQYF. V is TRBV7-6 and J is TRBJ2-7; TRBD1 aligns across 10 bases. Per the germline V gene, CDR1 is SGHVS and CDR2 is FNYEAQ. This CDR3 has 15 amino acids.

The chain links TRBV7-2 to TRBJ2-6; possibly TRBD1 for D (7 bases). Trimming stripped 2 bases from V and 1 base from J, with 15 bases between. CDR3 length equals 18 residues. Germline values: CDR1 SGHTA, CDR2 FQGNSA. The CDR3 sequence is CASSLNFQGGSGANVLTF. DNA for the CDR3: TGTGCCAGCAGCTTAAACTTCCAGGGGGGATCTGGGGCCAACGTCCTGACTTTC.

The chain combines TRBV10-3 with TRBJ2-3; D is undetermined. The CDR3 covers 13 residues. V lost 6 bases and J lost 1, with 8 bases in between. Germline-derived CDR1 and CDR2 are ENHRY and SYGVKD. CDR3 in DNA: TGTGCCATCAGCCCTAGGCGCACAGATACGCAGTATTTT. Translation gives CAISPRRTDTQYF.

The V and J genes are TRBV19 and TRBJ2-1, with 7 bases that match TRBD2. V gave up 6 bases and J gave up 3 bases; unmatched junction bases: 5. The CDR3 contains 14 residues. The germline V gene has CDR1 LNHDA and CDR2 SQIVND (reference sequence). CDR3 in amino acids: CASSRGGDYNEQFF. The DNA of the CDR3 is TGTGCCAGTAGCCGTGGGGGGGACTACAATGAGCAGTTCTTC.

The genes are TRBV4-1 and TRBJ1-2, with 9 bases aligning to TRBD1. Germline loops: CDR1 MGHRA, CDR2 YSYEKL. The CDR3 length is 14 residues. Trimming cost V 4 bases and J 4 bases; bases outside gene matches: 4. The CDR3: CASSRGTGPYGYTF. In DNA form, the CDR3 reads TGCGCCAGCAGCCGTGGGACAGGGCCCTATGGCTACACCTTC.

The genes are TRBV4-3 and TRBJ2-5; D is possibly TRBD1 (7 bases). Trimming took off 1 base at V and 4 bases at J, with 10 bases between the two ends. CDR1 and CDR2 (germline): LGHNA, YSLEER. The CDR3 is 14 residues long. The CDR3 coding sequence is TGCGCCAGCAGCCAAGGACAGGGAGGAGAGACCCAGTACTTC. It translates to CASSQGQGGETQYF.

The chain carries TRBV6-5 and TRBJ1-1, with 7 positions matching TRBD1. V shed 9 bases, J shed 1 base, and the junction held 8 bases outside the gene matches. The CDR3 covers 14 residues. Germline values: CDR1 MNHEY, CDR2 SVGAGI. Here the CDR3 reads CASETGSTNTEAFF. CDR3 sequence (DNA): TGTGCCAGTGAGACAGGGTCTACGAACACTGAAGCTTTCTTT.

The chain's CDR3 is CASRSPSSYEQYF. The CDR3 region has the DNA TGTGCCAGCAGGTCCCCCTCCTCCTACGAGCAGTACTTC. The V and J genes are TRBV2 and TRBJ2-7, with no clear D. Germline CDR1 SNHLY, CDR2 FYNNEI. Trimming left V 6 bases short and J 0 bases short, with 9 bases between. The CDR3 length is 13 residues.

CDR3 in DNA: TGCGCCAGCAGTCCCACCCGGGGTTCCTACGAGCAGTACTTC. Amino acids: CASSPTRGSYEQYF. V usage is TRBV5-1 and J usage is TRBJ2-7, with a possible D match to TRBD2 (5 bases). Per the germline V gene, CDR1 is SGHRS and CDR2 is YFSETQ. The CDR3 has 14 residues. Trimming took off 5 bases at V and 1 base at J, with 13 bases between the two ends.

For the CDR3, the DNA is TGTGCCAGCAGCAAAGTCGGTGACTCGAGCTGGAACACTGAAGCTTTCTTT. It codes for CASSKVGDSSWNTEAFF. This chain joins TRBV21-1 and TRBJ1-1. TRBV21-1 is an annotated pseudogene. The CDR3 extends over 17 amino acids.

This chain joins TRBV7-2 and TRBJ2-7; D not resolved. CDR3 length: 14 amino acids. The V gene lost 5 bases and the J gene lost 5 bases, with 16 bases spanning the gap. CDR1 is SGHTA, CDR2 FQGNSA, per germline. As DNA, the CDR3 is TGTGCCAGCAGCAGAGACCGGGTAGAGAACGAGCAGTACTTC. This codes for CASSRDRVENEQYF.

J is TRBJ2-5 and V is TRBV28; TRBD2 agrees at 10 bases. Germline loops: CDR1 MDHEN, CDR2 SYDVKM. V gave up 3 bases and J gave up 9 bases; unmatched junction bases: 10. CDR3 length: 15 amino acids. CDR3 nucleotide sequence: TGTGCCAGCAGTTTCTCTGGACTAGCGGTGGTGTCCCAGTACTTC. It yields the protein CASSFSGLAVVSQYF. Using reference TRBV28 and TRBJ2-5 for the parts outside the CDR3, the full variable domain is DVKVTQSSRYLVKRTGEKVFLECVQDMDHENMFWYRQDPGLGLRLIYFSYDVKMKEKGDIPEGYSVSREKKERFSLILESASTNQTSMYLCASSFSGLAVVSQYFGPGTRLLVL.

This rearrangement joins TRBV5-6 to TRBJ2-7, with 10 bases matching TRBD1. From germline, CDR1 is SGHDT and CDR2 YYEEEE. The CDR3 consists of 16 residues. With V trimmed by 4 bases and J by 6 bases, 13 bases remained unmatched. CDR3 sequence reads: CASSLLGGQGIREQYF. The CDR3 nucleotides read TGTGCCAGCAGCCTGCTCGGGGGACAGGGGATTCGCGAGCAGTACTTC.

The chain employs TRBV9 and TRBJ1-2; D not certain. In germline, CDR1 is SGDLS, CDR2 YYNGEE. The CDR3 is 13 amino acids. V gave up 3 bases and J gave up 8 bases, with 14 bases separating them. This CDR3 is CASSGQLGLGYTF. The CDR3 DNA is TGTGCCAGCAGCGGTCAATTGGGCTTAGGCTACACCTTC.

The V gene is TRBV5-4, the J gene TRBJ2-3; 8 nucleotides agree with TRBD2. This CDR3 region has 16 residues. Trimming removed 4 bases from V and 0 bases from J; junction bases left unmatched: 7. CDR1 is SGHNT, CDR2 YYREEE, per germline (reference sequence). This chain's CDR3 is CASSQRLAPSTDTQYF. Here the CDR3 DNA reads TGTGCCAGCAGCCAAAGACTAGCGCCTAGCACAGATACGCAGTATTTT.

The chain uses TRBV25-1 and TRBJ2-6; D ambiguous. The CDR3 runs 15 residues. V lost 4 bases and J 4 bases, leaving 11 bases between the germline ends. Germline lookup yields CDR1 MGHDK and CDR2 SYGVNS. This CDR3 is CASSVGARGANVLTF. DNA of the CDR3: TGTGCCAGCAGTGTTGGAGCAAGGGGGGCCAACGTCCTGACTTTC.

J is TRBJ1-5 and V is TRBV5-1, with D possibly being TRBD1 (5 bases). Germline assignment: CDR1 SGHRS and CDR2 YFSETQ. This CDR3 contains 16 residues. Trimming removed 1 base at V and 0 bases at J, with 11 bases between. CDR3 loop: CASSLSGIGSNQPQHF. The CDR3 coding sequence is TGCGCCAGCAGCTTGTCAGGGATTGGTAGCAATCAGCCCCAGCATTTT. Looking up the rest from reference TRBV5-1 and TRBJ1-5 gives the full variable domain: KAGVTQTPRYLIKTRGQQVTLSCSPISGHRSVSWYQQTPGQGLQFLFEYFSETQRNKGNFPGRFSGRQFSNSRSEMNVSTLELGDSALYLCASSLSGIGSNQPQHFGDGTRLSIL.

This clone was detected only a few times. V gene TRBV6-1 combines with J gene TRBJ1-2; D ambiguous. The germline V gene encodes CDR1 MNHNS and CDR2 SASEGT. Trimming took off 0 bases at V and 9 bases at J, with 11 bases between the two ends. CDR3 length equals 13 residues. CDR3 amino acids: CASSEAGRVSYTF. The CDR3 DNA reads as TGTGCCAGCAGTGAAGCGGGCCGCGTAAGCTACACCTTC.

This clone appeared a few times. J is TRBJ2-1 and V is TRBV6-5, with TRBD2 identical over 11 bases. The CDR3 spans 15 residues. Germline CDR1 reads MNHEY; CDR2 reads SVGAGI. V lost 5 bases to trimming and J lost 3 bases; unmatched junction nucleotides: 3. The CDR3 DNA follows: TGTGCCAGCAGTCGAACTAGCGGGGGCTACAATGAGCAGTTCTTC. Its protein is CASSRTSGGYNEQFF.

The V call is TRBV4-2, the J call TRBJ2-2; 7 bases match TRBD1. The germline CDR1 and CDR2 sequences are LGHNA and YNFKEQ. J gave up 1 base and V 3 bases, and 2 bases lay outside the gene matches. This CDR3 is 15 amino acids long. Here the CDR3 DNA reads TGTGCCAGCAGCCAGGGGACAGTGAACACCGGGGAGCTGTTTTTT. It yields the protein CASSQGTVNTGELFF.

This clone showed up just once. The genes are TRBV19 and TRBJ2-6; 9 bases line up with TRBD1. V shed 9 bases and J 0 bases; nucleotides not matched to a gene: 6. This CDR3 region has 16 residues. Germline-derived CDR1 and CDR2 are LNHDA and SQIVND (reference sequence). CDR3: CASRDRANSGANVLTF. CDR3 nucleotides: TGTGCCAGCCGGGACAGGGCAAACTCTGGGGCCAACGTCCTGACTTTC.

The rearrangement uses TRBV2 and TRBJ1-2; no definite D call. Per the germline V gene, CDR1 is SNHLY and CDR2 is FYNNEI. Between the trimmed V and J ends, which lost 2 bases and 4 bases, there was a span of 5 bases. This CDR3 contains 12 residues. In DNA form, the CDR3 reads TGTGCCAGCAGTGAACCCCTCTATGGCTACACCTTC. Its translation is CASSEPLYGYTF.

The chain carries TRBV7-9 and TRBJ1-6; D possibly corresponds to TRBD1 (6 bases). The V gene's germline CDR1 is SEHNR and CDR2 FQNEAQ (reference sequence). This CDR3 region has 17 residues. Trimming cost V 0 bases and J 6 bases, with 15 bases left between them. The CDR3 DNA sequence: TGTGCCAGCAGCTTAGCGGGAGGGGGGGCGCGTAATTCACCCCTCCACTTT. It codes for CASSLAGGGARNSPLHF.

The CDR3 loop is CASSIGQGRIEPQHF. The DNA of the CDR3 is TGTGCCAGCAGCATCGGACAGGGGAGGATTGAGCCCCAGCATTTT. This chain connects TRBV7-9 to TRBJ1-5, with TRBD1 matching 9 bases. Germline loops: CDR1 SEHNR, CDR2 FQNEAQ (reference sequence). V was clipped by 5 bases and J by 8 bases; unmatched bases: 10. The CDR3 covers 15 residues.

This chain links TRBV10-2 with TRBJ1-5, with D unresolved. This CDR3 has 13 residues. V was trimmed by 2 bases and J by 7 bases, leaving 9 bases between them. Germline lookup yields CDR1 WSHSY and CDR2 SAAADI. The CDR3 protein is CASSEAGPQPQHF. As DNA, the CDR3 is TGCGCCAGCAGTGAGGCGGGTCCCCAGCCCCAGCATTTT.

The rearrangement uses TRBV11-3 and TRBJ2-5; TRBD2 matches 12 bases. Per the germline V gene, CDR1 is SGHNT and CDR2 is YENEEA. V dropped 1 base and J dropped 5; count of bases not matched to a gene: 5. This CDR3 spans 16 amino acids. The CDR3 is CASSLGLAGAMETQYF. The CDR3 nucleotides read TGTGCCAGCAGCTTAGGACTAGCGGGGGCTATGGAGACCCAGTACTTC.